The 13 T cell receptor beta chains listed next were all sequenced from one sample in a study of chemoradiotherapy in HPV16-positive cancers. Produced via immunoSEQ multiplex PCR; TCRdb's table is partial and in-frame only. This sample yields about 4,300 clones, of which 60% to 80% are seen a single time; around 17% belongs to the top ten. Sample collection occurred from a patient who underwent chemoradiotherapy. These receptors came from a human donor with HPV-associated anogenital cancer.

V gene TRBV23-1 combines with J gene TRBJ2-3, with D perhaps given as TRBD1 or TRBD2 (5 bases each). Being an ORF, TRBV23-1 has a function that is uncertain. This CDR3 is built from 17 residues. V was clipped by 3 bases and J by 1 base, with 17 bases between them. CDR3 sequence: CASSHFRDRPCTDTQYF. CDR3 DNA sequence: TGCGCCAGCAGTCATTTCCGGGACCGCCCCTGCACAGATACGCAGTATTTT.

V is TRBV2 and J is TRBJ1-2, with D unresolved. Germline-derived CDR1 and CDR2 are SNHLY and FYNNEI. The V and J ends lost 4 bases and 5 bases respectively, with 11 bases between them. This CDR3 has 13 amino acids. Written as DNA, the CDR3 is TGTGCCAGCAGTGTGGGTCCATCTTATGGCTACACCTTC. Translation: CASSVGPSYGYTF.

V usage is TRBV2 and J usage is TRBJ2-3; TRBD2 agrees at 8 bases. Germline CDR1 reads SNHLY; CDR2 reads FYNNEI. The CDR3 covers 16 residues. The ends lost 1 base at V and 5 bases at J; junction bases unmatched: 8. The DNA of the CDR3 is TGTGCCAGCAGTGAAGGGACTAGCATTAATCGAGATACGCAGTATTTT. Translated: CASSEGTSINRDTQYF.

The chain recombines TRBV9 with TRBJ2-1, with D perhaps matching TRBD1 (5 bases). V shed 2 bases and J shed 0 bases, with 9 bases lying between them. Per the germline V gene, CDR1 is SGDLS and CDR2 is YYNGEE. The length of the CDR3 is 15 residues. The CDR3 here is CASSVVDNSYNEQFF. DNA of the CDR3: TGTGCCAGCAGCGTCGTGGACAACTCCTACAATGAGCAGTTCTTC.

This chain joins TRBV2 and TRBJ2-1; no definite D call. Germline V gives CDR1 SNHLY, CDR2 FYNNEI. This CDR3 comprises 11 residues. Deletions cut 5 bases from V and 8 bases from J, with 7 bases between. CDR3 in amino acids: CASSKFDEQFF. In DNA form, the CDR3 reads TGTGCCAGCAGTAAATTCGATGAGCAGTTCTTC. Together with reference TRBV2 and TRBJ2-1, the CDR3 gives the full variable domain: EPEVTQTPSHQVTQMGQEVILRCVPISNHLYFYWYRQILGQKVEFLVSFYNNEISEKSEIFDDQFSVERPDGSNFTLKIRSTKLEDSAMYFCASSKFDEQFFGPGTRLTVL.

The chain has TRBV19 and TRBJ1-5; D is unclear. The germline V gene encodes CDR1 LNHDA and CDR2 SQIVND (reference sequence). Trimming took 8 bases from V and 6 from J, leaving 17 bases between them. This CDR3 has 14 amino acids. Written as DNA, the CDR3 is TGTGCCAGTGGAGCCCTTTCGGGCGCTCAGCCCCAGCATTTT. Translation: CASGALSGAQPQHF. The full variable domain, in which reference TRBV19 and TRBJ1-5 provide the parts outside the CDR3, is DGGITQSPKYLFRKEGQNVTLSCEQNLNHDAMYWYRQDPGQGLRLIYYSQIVNDFQKGDIAEGYSVSREKKESFPLTVTSAQKNPTAFYLCASGALSGAQPQHFGDGTRLSIL.

The J gene is TRBJ1-1, the V gene TRBV4-1; D might be TRBD1 (5 bases). The germline gives CDR1 MGHRA, CDR2 YSYEKL. The CDR3 sequence is 15 residues long. Trimming cost V 4 bases and J 5 bases, with 17 bases left between them. DNA of the CDR3: TGCGCCAGCAGCCTCCTTGTGGGGGGTGAGACTGAAGCTTTCTTT. Translation gives CASSLLVGGETEAFF.

The chain links TRBV7-2 to TRBJ1-1, with D possibly matching TRBD1 (5 bases). The length of the CDR3 is 15 residues. Trimming shortened V by 1 base and J by 1 base, and 10 bases separated the two germline ends. Germline CDR1 and CDR2: SGHTA and FQGNSA. The CDR3 nucleotides are TGTGCCAGCAGCTTAGTCCCCGGACAGAACACTGAAGCTTTCTTT. Amino acid sequence: CASSLVPGQNTEAFF.

J is TRBJ1-1 and V is TRBV28; D gene unclear. Germline V CDR1 and CDR2: MDHEN, SYDVKM. The CDR3 runs 13 residues. With 5 bases removed from V and 5 bases from J, the gap between germline ends came to 12 bases. Here the CDR3 reads CASSPSPWTEAFF. The CDR3 DNA sequence: TGTGCCAGCAGTCCCTCCCCTTGGACTGAAGCTTTCTTT.

V is TRBV28 and J is TRBJ1-5; D gene uncertain. Trimming shortened V by 7 bases and J by 1 base, and 5 bases separated the two germline ends. The CDR3 extends over 12 amino acids. Germline CDR1 reads MDHEN; CDR2 reads SYDVKM. This CDR3 reads CASTRSNQPQHF. In nucleotides, the CDR3 is TGTGCCAGCACCAGAAGCAATCAGCCCCAGCATTTT.

The chain recombines TRBV19 with TRBJ2-1; D ambiguous. The CDR3 runs to 14 residues. Germline lookup yields CDR1 LNHDA and CDR2 SQIVND (reference sequence). With 6 bases removed from V and 1 base from J, the gap between germline ends came to 10 bases. CDR3 loop: CASRNDQSYNEQFF. The CDR3 DNA sequence: TGTGCCAGTAGAAACGATCAATCCTACAATGAGCAGTTCTTC.

The J gene is TRBJ2-2, the V gene TRBV21-1; whether TRBD2, the table's D call, matches the DNA was not checked. TRBV21-1 is deemed a pseudogene. This CDR3 has 22 amino acids. The CDR3: CASSKCNTEGLAGGLCTGELFF. CDR3 in DNA: TGTGCCAGCAGCAAATGCAACACAGAAGGGCTAGCGGGGGGGCTTTGCACCGGGGAGCTGTTTTTT.

The rearrangement links TRBV5-1 to TRBJ1-5, with D perhaps matching TRBD1 (5 bases). The V end lost 2 bases, the J end lost 6 bases, and 15 bases lay between the germline ends. CDR1 and CDR2 (germline): SGHRS, YFSETQ. This CDR3 contains 15 residues. CDR3 loop: CASSLSGIGGQPQHF. CDR3 nucleotides: TGCGCCAGCAGCTTATCAGGGATAGGTGGTCAGCCCCAGCATTTT. The whole variable domain, filled in from reference TRBV5-1 and TRBJ1-5, reads KAGVTQTPRYLIKTRGQQVTLSCSPISGHRSVSWYQQTPGQGLQFLFEYFSETQRNKGNFPGRFSGRQFSNSRSEMNVSTLELGDSALYLCASSLSGIGGQPQHFGDGTRLSIL.